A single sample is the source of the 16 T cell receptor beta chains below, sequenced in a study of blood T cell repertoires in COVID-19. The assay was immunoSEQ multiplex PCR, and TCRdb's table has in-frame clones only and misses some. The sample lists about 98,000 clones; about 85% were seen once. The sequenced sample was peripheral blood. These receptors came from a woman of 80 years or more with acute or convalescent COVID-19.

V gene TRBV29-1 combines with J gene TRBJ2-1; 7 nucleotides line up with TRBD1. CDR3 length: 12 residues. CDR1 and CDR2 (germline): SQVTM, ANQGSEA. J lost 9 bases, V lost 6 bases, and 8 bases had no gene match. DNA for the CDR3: TGCAGCGTGTTAACAGGGGCTCGTGAGCAGTTCTTC. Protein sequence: CSVLTGAREQFF.

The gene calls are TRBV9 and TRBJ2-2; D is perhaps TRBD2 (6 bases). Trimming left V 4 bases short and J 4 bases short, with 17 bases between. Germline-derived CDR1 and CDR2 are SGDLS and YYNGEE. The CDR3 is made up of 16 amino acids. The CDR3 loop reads CASSTPGLEPTGELFF. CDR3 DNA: TGTGCCAGCAGCACCCCGGGACTCGAACCCACCGGGGAGCTGTTTTTT. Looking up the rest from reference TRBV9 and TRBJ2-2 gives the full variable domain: DSGVTQTPKHLITATGQRVTLRCSPRSGDLSVYWYQQSLDQGLQFLIQYYNGEERAKGNILERFSAQQFPDLHSELNLSSLELGDSALYFCASSTPGLEPTGELFFGEGSRLTVL.

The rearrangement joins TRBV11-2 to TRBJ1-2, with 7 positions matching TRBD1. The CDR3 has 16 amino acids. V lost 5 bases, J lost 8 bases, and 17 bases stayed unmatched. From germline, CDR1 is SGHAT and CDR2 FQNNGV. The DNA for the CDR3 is TGTGCCAGCAGCGTGACAGGGCGCAGGACCCCGGACGGCTACACCTTC. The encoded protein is CASSVTGRRTPDGYTF.

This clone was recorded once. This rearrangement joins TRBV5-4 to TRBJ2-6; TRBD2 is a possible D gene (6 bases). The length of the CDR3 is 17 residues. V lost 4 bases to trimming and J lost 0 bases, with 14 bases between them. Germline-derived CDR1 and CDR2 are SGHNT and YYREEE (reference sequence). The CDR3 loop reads CASSPRGGASGANVLTF. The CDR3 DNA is TGTGCCAGCAGCCCACGGGGCGGGGCCTCTGGGGCCAACGTCCTGACTTTC.

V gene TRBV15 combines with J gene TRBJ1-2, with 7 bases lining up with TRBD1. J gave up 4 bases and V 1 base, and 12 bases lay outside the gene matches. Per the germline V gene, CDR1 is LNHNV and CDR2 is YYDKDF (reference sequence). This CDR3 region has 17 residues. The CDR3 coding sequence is TGTGCCACCAGCAGAGGACAAGGCCTAGGGACAGTCTATGGCTACACCTTC. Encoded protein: CATSRGQGLGTVYGYTF.

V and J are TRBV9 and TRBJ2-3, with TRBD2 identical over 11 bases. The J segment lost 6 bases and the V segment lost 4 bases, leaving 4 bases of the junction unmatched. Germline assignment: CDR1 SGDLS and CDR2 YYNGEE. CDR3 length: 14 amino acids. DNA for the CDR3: TGTGCCAGCAGCTTTATAGCGGGGGGGGATACGCAGTATTTT. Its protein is CASSFIAGGDTQYF.

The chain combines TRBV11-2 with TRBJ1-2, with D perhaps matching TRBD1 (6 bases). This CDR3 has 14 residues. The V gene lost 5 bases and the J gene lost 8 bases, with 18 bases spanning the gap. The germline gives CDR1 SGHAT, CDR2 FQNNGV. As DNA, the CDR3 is TGTGCCAGCAGCACTATTGGACAGTTCTGGGGCTACACCTTC. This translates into CASSTIGQFWGYTF.

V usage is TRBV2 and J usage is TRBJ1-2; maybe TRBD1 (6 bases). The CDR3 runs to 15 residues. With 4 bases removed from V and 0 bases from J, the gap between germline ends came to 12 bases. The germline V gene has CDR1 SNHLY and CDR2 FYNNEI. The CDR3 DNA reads TGTGCCAGCAGTGTATCCCGGACAGCTAACTATGGCTACACCTTC. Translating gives CASSVSRTANYGYTF.

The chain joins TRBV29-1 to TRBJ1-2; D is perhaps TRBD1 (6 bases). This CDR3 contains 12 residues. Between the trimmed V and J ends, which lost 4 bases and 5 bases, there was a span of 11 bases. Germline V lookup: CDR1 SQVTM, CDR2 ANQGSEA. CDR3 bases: TGCAGCGTTGCGACAGGCGGGTATGGCTACACCTTC. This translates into CSVATGGYGYTF.

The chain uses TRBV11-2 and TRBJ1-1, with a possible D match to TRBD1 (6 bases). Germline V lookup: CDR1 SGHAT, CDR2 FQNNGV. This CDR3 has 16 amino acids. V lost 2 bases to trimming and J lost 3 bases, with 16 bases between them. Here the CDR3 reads CASSLSGGKVYTEAFF. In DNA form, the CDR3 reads TGTGCCAGCAGCTTATCGGGGGGCAAGGTGTACACTGAAGCTTTCTTT.

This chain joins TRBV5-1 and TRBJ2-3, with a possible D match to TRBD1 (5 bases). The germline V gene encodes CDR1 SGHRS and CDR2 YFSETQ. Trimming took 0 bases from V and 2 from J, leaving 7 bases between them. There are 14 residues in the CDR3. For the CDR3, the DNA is TGCGCCAGCAGCTTGGAGGGGTCCACAGATACGCAGTATTTT. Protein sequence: CASSLEGSTDTQYF. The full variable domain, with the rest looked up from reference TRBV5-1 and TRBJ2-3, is KAGVTQTPRYLIKTRGQQVTLSCSPISGHRSVSWYQQTPGQGLQFLFEYFSETQRNKGNFPGRFSGRQFSNSRSEMNVSTLELGDSALYLCASSLEGSTDTQYFGPGTRLTVL.

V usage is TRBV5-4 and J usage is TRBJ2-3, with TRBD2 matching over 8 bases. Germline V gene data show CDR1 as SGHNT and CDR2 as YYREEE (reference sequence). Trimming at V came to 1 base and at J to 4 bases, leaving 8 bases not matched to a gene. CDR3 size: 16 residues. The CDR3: CASSLTGGAFADTQYF. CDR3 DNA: TGTGCCAGCAGCTTGACCGGGGGGGCCTTTGCAGATACGCAGTATTTT.

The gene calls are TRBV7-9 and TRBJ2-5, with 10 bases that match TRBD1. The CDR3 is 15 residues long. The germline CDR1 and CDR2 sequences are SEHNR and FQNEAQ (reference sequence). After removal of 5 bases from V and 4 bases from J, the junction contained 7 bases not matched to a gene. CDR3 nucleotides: TGTGCCAGCAGCCAGGGGACAGGGGACACAGAGACCCAGTACTTC. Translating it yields CASSQGTGDTETQYF. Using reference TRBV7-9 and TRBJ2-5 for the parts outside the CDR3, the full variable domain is DTGVSQNPRHKITKRGQNVTFRCDPISEHNRLYWYRQTLGQGPEFLTYFQNEAQLEKSRLLSDRFSAERPKGSFSTLEIQRTEQGDSAMYLCASSQGTGDTETQYFGPGTRLLVL.

The CDR3 nucleotides read TGTGCCAGCAGCGGCGACAGGGGAATCTACAATGAGCAGTTCTTC. Protein sequence: CASSGDRGIYNEQFF. The chain employs TRBV7-9 and TRBJ2-1, with 8 bases that match TRBD1. Germline V gene lookup returns CDR1 SEHNR and CDR2 FQNEAQ (reference sequence). CDR3 length: 15 amino acids. The V gene end was trimmed by 5 bases and the J gene end by 3 bases; junction bases not matched to a gene: 6.

CDR3 bases: TGTGCCAGCAGTGCACAGGGGAACAATCAGCCCCAGCATTTT. It is translated as CASSAQGNNQPQHF. The chain links TRBV27 to TRBJ1-5; 7 nucleotides line up with TRBD1. Germline CDR1 MNHEY, CDR2 SMNVEV (reference sequence). V gave up 5 bases and J gave up 3 bases; unmatched junction bases: 4. The CDR3 contains 14 residues.

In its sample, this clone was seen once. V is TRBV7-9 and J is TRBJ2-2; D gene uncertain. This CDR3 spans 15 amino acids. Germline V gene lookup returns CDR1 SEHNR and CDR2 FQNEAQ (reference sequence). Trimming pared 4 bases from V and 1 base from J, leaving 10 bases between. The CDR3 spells CASSSQALNTGELFF. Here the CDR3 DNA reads TGTGCCAGCAGCTCGCAAGCCCTGAACACCGGGGAGCTGTTTTTT.